This TCR beta chain is from a study of PD-1 blockade in mismatch repair-deficient tumors. Study as a whole: Patients had 12 mismatch repair-deficient cancer types, all previously treated and progressing. Study results and caveats: After pembrolizumab, tumor-resident clones rose rapidly, then generally contracted before radiologic responses.

The method was immunoSEQ multiplex PCR; TCRdb's version includes in-frame clones alone and lacks a portion of them. Found here are approximately 100,000 clones, 82% of them singletons; the top ten hold approximately 6.8%. Germline V CDR1 and CDR2: MGHRA, YSYEKL. The CDR3 covers 16 residues. V gave up 3 bases and J gave up 0 bases, with 14 bases separating them. Mismatch repair deficiency was confirmed in all patients, by PCR or immunohistochemistry. TCR sequencing covered a few patients who responded to pembrolizumab. Details on this clone: Antigen: not known.

The TCR was taken from an adult with mismatch repair-deficient cancer. The starting material was peripheral blood, obtained about 36 weeks after starting pembrolizumab. This chain uses TRBV4-1 with TRBJ1-1, with a weak D call TRBD1 (5 bases). The CDR3 loop reads CASSQSMQGVNTEAFF. For the CDR3, the DNA is TGCGCCAGCAGCCAGTCCATGCAAGGGGTGAACACTGAAGCTTTCTTT.